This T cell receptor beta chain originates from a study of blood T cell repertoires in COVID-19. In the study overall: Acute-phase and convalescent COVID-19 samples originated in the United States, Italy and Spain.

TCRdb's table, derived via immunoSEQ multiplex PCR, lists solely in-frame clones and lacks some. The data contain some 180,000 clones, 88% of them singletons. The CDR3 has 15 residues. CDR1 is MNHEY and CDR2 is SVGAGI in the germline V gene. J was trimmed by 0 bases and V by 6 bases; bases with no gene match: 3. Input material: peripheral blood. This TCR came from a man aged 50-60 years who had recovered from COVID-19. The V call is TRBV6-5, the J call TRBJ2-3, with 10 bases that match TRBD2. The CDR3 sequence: CASRLAGGSTDTQYF. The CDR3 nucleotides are TGTGCCAGCAGGTTAGCGGGGGGAAGCACAGATACGCAGTATTTT.